The clone carrying this T cell receptor beta chain was counted only a few times. The antigen is not known. Using its own MiXCR run on the 5' RACE reads, TCRdb lists one record per CDR3 protein. Here the sample spans roughly 46,000 distinct CDR3 sequences, roughly 28% being singletons. This CDR3 comprises 15 residues. Germline CDR1 and CDR2: SGHTA and FQGNSA. Deletions cut 1 base from V and 1 base from J, with 11 bases between. Study-wide findings and caveats: In terms of TCR gene usage, tumor memory CD4+ T cells clustered together with blood and lymph node memory CD4+ cells, as well as with lymph node naive CD4+ cells. Tumor-infiltrating Treg TCR alpha and beta sequences overlapped most with tumor naive CD4+ T cells, then blood naive.

Sequencing was performed on naive CD4+ T cells sorted from blood. Subset defined: naive CD4+ T cells, CD4+CD45RA+CD25-. V usage is TRBV7-2 and J usage is TRBJ2-7, with D possibly matching TRBD1 (5 bases). This clonotype was obtained from a female donor with breast cancer. The CDR3 DNA is TGTGCCAGCAGCTTAGAAGGGGATTCTTCCTACGAGCAGTACTTC. Residues: CASSLEGDSSYEQYF.